The present TCR beta chain was sequenced within a study of shared clonotypes between healthy human individuals. The CDR3 is 13 amino acids. J lost 6 bases, V lost 2 bases, and 5 bases had no gene match. Germline V gene lookup returns CDR1 SGHRS and CDR2 YFSETQ. The protocol was immunoSEQ multiplex PCR, while the TCRdb copy is restricted to in-frame clones and leaves out a portion. Among about 340,000 clones listed, about 73% were seen once. The source material was memory CD4+ T cells sorted from blood. Documented subset: CD45RA-negative fraction. The TCR was taken from a man younger than 45 in good health. The chain recombines TRBV5-1 with TRBJ2-7; 7 bases map to TRBD2. In nucleotides, the CDR3 is TGCGCCAGCAGCTTTGCGGCTAGCGGCGAGCAGTACTTC. It yields the protein CASSFAASGEQYF.